This passage covers 28 T cell receptor beta chains from one sample sequenced in a study of cytomegalovirus exposure and HLA in healthy donors. The primer mix had 60 Vbeta and 13 Jbeta primers. Method: immunoSEQ multiplex PCR; TCRdb's copy keeps in-frame clones and lacks some. This table holds 150,000 to 200,000 clones, over 75% found once. The sample was PBMCs. The receptors here all came from a human donor in good health.

The chain links TRBV10-1 to TRBJ1-1; TRBD1 matches 7 bases. The CDR3 runs to 16 residues. The J segment lost 0 bases and the V segment lost 3 bases, leaving 7 bases of the junction unmatched. Germline CDR1 is WNHNN and CDR2 is SYGVQD (reference sequence). CDR3 sequence: CASSESTTGMNTEAFF. In DNA, the CDR3 is TGCGCCAGCAGTGAATCGACGACAGGGATGAACACTGAAGCTTTCTTT.

V and J are TRBV2 and TRBJ2-3; D is unresolved. This CDR3 comprises 16 residues. Per the germline V gene, CDR1 is SNHLY and CDR2 is FYNNEI. The V end was cut by 2 bases, the J end by 0 bases, with 12 bases between. The CDR3 loop is CASSERLLESTDTQYF. The CDR3 DNA is TGTGCCAGCAGTGAACGTTTGTTGGAGAGCACAGATACGCAGTATTTT.

This clone was counted a single time. The CDR3 sequence is CASSGRTGGIYGYTF. The CDR3 DNA reads TGTGCCAGCAGCGGGCGGACAGGGGGCATCTATGGCTACACCTTC. V gene TRBV9 combines with J gene TRBJ1-2; TRBD1 agrees at 11 bases. The CDR3 is made up of 15 amino acids. Trimming at V came to 3 bases and at J to 4 bases, leaving 5 bases not matched to a gene. Germline CDR1 SGDLS, CDR2 YYNGEE.

The chain has TRBV12-5 and TRBJ2-5; 12 bases match TRBD2. CDR3 length: 18 amino acids. CDR1 is LGHNT and CDR2 is FRNRAP in the germline V gene. Trimming cost V 4 bases and J 5 bases; bases outside gene matches: 14. In nucleotides, the CDR3 is TGTGCTAGTGGTTGGAAGACTAGCGGGGGCCAAAGTAGGGAGACCCAGTACTTC. Its protein is CASGWKTSGGQSRETQYF.

This chain links TRBV5-4 with TRBJ2-7; 10 bases map to TRBD2. J gave up 6 bases and V 0 bases, and 0 bases lay outside the gene matches. CDR1 is SGHNT, CDR2 YYREEE, per germline (reference sequence). CDR3 length: 13 residues. The CDR3 here is CASSLGLAGEQYF. The CDR3, as DNA: TGTGCCAGCAGCTTGGGACTAGCGGGCGAGCAGTACTTC.

The chain combines TRBV6-6 with TRBJ2-3, with 11 positions matching TRBD2. The CDR3 runs 16 residues. In germline, CDR1 is MNHNY, CDR2 SVGAGI (reference sequence). Trimming cost V 2 bases and J 0 bases; bases outside gene matches: 1. The CDR3 loop is CASSYASGGSTDTQYF. The CDR3 region has the DNA TGTGCCAGCAGTTACGCTAGCGGGGGGAGCACAGATACGCAGTATTTT.

The V call is TRBV5-4, the J call TRBJ1-6; no firm D call. The V gene's germline CDR1 is SGHNT and CDR2 YYREEE (reference sequence). The V end was cut by 1 base, the J end by 10 bases, with 12 bases between. This CDR3 has 14 amino acids. The CDR3 loop is CASSLTPARSPLHF. The CDR3 nucleotides are TGTGCCAGCAGCTTGACCCCCGCTAGGTCACCCCTCCACTTT. The complete variable domain, with remaining parts taken from reference TRBV5-4 and TRBJ1-6, reads ETGVTQSPTHLIKTRGQQVTLRCSSQSGHNTVSWYQQALGQGPQFIFQYYREEENGRGNFPPRFSGLQFPNYSSELNVNALELDDSALYLCASSLTPARSPLHFGNGTRLTVT.

V gene TRBV4-1 combines with J gene TRBJ1-2, with a tentative D call TRBD1 (5 bases). Germline CDR1 is MGHRA and CDR2 is YSYEKL. The CDR3 has 15 amino acids. V shed 3 bases and J shed 5 bases, with 16 bases lying between them. CDR3 in amino acids: CASSHRDFETYGYTF. CDR3 DNA: TGCGCCAGCAGCCACCGGGACTTCGAGACTTATGGCTACACCTTC.

This chain links TRBV19 with TRBJ2-3, with TRBD1 matching 8 bases. Per the germline V gene, CDR1 is LNHDA and CDR2 is SQIVND (reference sequence). The CDR3 covers 14 residues. Trimming took 5 bases from V and 5 from J; bases not matched to a gene: 6. The CDR3 region has the DNA TGTGCCAGTAGTCCGGACAGGGTCAGAGATACGCAGTATTTT. Its translation: CASSPDRVRDTQYF.

This clone has more than one count but fewer than ten. The chain couples TRBV5-1 to TRBJ1-2; a weak D match, TRBD1 (6 bases). This CDR3 region has 13 residues. Trimming took 0 bases from V and 7 from J, leaving 10 bases between them. The germline V gene has CDR1 SGHRS and CDR2 YFSETQ. DNA for the CDR3: TGCGCCAGCAGCTTGGGGACAGCGGCTGGCTACACCTTC. Translating gives CASSLGTAAGYTF.

The genes are TRBV6-5 and TRBJ1-1; 10 nucleotides line up with TRBD1. The germline V gene encodes CDR1 MNHEY and CDR2 SVGAGI. Trimming took 2 bases from V and 6 from J; bases not matched to a gene: 6. CDR3 length: 15 residues. CDR3 sequence (DNA): TGTGCCAGCAGTTACAATCGACAGGGGGCCCCTGAAGCTTTCTTT. Translation gives CASSYNRQGAPEAFF.

The chain has TRBV5-6 and TRBJ2-1, with D possibly TRBD2 on 5 matching bases. The CDR3 is 14 residues long. CDR1 is SGHDT and CDR2 is YYEEEE in the germline V gene. V lost 1 base and J lost 3, with 8 bases in between. The CDR3 loop reads CASSLTRDYNEQFF. CDR3 sequence (DNA): TGTGCCAGCAGCTTGACCCGGGACTACAATGAGCAGTTCTTC.

The chain links TRBV9 to TRBJ2-7; possibly TRBD1 for D (7 bases). The V gene lost 3 bases and the J gene lost 2 bases, with 12 bases spanning the gap. The CDR3 runs 14 residues. Germline CDR1 SGDLS, CDR2 YYNGEE. DNA for the CDR3: TGTGCCAGCAGCGAGGAGGGGACAGCCTACGAGCAGTACTTC. Protein sequence: CASSEEGTAYEQYF.

The chain combines TRBV6-6 with TRBJ1-2; 10 bases align to TRBD1. The junction had 11 bases not matched to a gene; V was cut back by 6 bases and J by 7 bases. CDR3 size: 15 residues. Germline loops: CDR1 MNHNY, CDR2 SVGAGI (reference sequence). The CDR3 DNA reads TGTGCCAGCAGCGTTTACGGGGGACAGGGGTGTGGCTACACCTTC. Translated, it gives CASSVYGGQGCGYTF.

CDR3 sequence: CASSYPSSQLYEQYF. The CDR3, as DNA: TGCGCCAGCAGCTACCCCTCGTCTCAGTTATACGAGCAGTACTTC. V usage is TRBV5-1 and J usage is TRBJ2-7; D unresolved. There are 15 residues in the CDR3. Trimming left V 3 bases short and J 4 bases short, with 17 bases between. Germline CDR1 is SGHRS and CDR2 is YFSETQ.

The V gene is TRBV5-5, the J gene TRBJ1-2; D is possibly TRBD1 (5 bases). This CDR3 has 16 amino acids. Per germline, CDR1 SGHKS and CDR2 YYEKEE (reference sequence). V lost 0 bases, J lost 8 bases, and 20 bases lay in between. The CDR3 coding sequence is TGTGCCAGCAGCTTGGTTGCAGGGCAAGTAAGGGGCGGCTACACCTTC. This gives the protein CASSLVAGQVRGGYTF.

The chain is built from TRBV7-9 and TRBJ1-1, with D tentatively TRBD1 (6 bases). The CDR3 contains 16 residues. Germline values: CDR1 SEHNR, CDR2 FQNEAQ (reference sequence). Between the trimmed V and J ends, which lost 2 bases and 2 bases, there was a span of 15 bases. CDR3 in DNA: TGTGCCAGCAGCTTATTGGGGGGGGCCCGAAACACTGAAGCTTTCTTT. Encoded protein: CASSLLGGARNTEAFF.

The rearrangement links TRBV23-1 to TRBJ1-5, with 9 bases aligning to TRBD1. TRBV23-1 is an ORF; its function is uncertain. The CDR3 extends over 15 amino acids. The ends lost 3 bases at V and 1 base at J; junction bases unmatched: 1. For the CDR3, the DNA is TGCGCCAGCAGTCAGGACAGGGGAAGCAATCAGCCCCAGCATTTT. As protein: CASSQDRGSNQPQHF.

The rearrangement joins TRBV5-5 to TRBJ1-2; 8 nucleotides agree with TRBD1. J was trimmed by 5 bases and V by 3 bases; bases with no gene match: 9. CDR3 size: 15 residues. Germline V gives CDR1 SGHKS, CDR2 YYEKEE (reference sequence). The CDR3 bases are TGTGCCAGCAGCTGGGGACAGGCCTTCCCTTATGGCTACACCTTC. Translation gives CASSWGQAFPYGYTF.

As concerns this clone: Other nucleotide sequences in the sample specify the same CDR3. The chain uses TRBV2 and TRBJ2-3; TRBD1 agrees at 8 bases. The germline gives CDR1 SNHLY, CDR2 FYNNEI. The CDR3 spans 12 residues. J gave up 5 bases and V 6 bases, and 1 base lay outside the gene matches. CDR3 bases: TGTGCCAGCAGACAGGGGGGAGATACGCAGTATTTT. This codes for CASRQGGDTQYF.

J is TRBJ1-1 and V is TRBV27, with a tentative D call TRBD1 (6 bases). The V gene lost 0 bases and the J gene lost 0 bases, with 14 bases spanning the gap. Germline assignment: CDR1 MNHEY and CDR2 SMNVEV (reference sequence). The CDR3 is 17 residues long. The chain's CDR3 is CASSLSSRGFMNTEAFF. The CDR3 DNA sequence: TGTGCCAGCAGTTTATCCAGCAGGGGATTCATGAACACTGAAGCTTTCTTT.

The chain links TRBV12-5 to TRBJ2-3; D is perhaps TRBD2 (6 bases). CDR1 is LGHNT and CDR2 is FRNRAP in the germline V gene. This CDR3 region has 15 residues. The V end lost 6 bases, the J end lost 0 bases, and 13 bases lay between the germline ends. The CDR3 nucleotides read TGTGCTAGTGGCTGGGGGGAACTAAGCACAGATACGCAGTATTTT. It translates to CASGWGELSTDTQYF.

The gene calls are TRBV27 and TRBJ2-1; 10 positions match TRBD2. J gave up 8 bases and V 8 bases, and 6 bases lay outside the gene matches. The V gene's germline CDR1 is MNHEY and CDR2 SMNVEV (reference sequence). There are 13 residues in the CDR3. In DNA form, the CDR3 reads TGTGCCAGCTCAGCGGGGGGGCCCCATGAGCAGTTCTTC. This encodes CASSAGGPHEQFF.

V usage is TRBV6-6 and J usage is TRBJ1-1; the D gene is possibly TRBD1 (6 bases). With 4 bases removed from V and 1 base from J, the gap between germline ends came to 7 bases. Germline V gives CDR1 MNHNY, CDR2 SVGAGI (reference sequence). The CDR3 runs 13 residues. The CDR3 here is CASSWTENTEAFF. The CDR3, as DNA: TGTGCCAGCAGTTGGACAGAGAACACTGAAGCTTTCTTT.

The chain links TRBV18 to TRBJ2-7; 10 bases agree with TRBD1. The CDR3 sequence is 15 residues long. Germline trimming cut 6 bases from V and 5 bases from J; bases unmatched to any gene: 10. Germline CDR1 is KGHSH and CDR2 is LQKENI. CDR3 protein: CASSYGTGANHEQYF. The CDR3 DNA reads as TGTGCCAGCTCGTACGGGACAGGGGCGAACCACGAGCAGTACTTC.

The chain carries TRBV5-1 and TRBJ2-3; a weak D match, TRBD2 (5 bases). The CDR3 has 17 amino acids. Germline CDR1 SGHRS, CDR2 YFSETQ. V dropped 1 base and J dropped 0 bases, with 15 bases sitting between them. CDR3 protein: CASSLPPGGSSTDTQYF. In DNA, the CDR3 is TGCGCCAGCAGCTTGCCCCCCGGCGGGTCGAGCACAGATACGCAGTATTTT.

The J gene is TRBJ1-3, the V gene TRBV6-4; the match to TRBD1 covers 9 bases. Germline-derived CDR1 and CDR2 are MRHNA and SNTAGT. This CDR3 has 16 amino acids. After removal of 8 bases from V and 2 bases from J, the junction contained 10 bases not matched to a gene. The CDR3 protein is CASRQNRGLAGNTIYF. CDR3 bases: TGTGCCAGCCGTCAAAACAGGGGGCTTGCTGGAAACACCATATATTTT.

J is TRBJ1-2 and V is TRBV28; D ambiguous. Germline CDR1 and CDR2: MDHEN and SYDVKM. The CDR3 has 12 amino acids. V shed 3 bases and J shed 3 bases, with 5 bases lying between them. The CDR3 is CASSFADYGYTF. The CDR3 nucleotides read TGTGCCAGCAGTTTTGCGGACTATGGCTACACCTTC.